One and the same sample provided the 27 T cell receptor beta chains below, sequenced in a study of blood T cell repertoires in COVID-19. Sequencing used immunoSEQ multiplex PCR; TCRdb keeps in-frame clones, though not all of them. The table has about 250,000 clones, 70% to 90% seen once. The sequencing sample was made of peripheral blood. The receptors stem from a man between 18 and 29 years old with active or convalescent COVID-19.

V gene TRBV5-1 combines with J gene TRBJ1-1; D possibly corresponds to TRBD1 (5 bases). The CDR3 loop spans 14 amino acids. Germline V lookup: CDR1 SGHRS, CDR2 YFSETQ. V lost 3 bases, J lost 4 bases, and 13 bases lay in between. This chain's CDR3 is CASSSGVEGTEAFF. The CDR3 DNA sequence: TGCGCCAGCAGCTCGGGGGTTGAGGGCACTGAAGCTTTCTTT.

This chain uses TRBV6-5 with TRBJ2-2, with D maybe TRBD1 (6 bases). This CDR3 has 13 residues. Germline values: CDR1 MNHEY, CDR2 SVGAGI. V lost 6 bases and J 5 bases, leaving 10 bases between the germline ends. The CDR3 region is CASSQTGTGELFF. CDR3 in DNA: TGTGCCAGCAGCCAAACAGGGACCGGGGAGCTGTTTTTT.

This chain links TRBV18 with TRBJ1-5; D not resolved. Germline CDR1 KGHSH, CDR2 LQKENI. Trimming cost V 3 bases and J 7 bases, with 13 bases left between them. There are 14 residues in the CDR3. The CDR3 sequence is CASSPASINQPQHF. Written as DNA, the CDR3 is TGTGCCAGCTCACCTGCGTCCATAAACCAGCCCCAGCATTTT.

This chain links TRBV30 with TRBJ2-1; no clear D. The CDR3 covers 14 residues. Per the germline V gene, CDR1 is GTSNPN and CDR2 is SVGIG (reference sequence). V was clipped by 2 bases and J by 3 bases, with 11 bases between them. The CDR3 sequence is CAWSLHPVYNEQFF. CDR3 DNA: TGTGCCTGGAGTTTACACCCAGTCTACAATGAGCAGTTCTTC.

CDR3 coding DNA: TGTGCCAGGTCCTTCGGGGAGACCCGGGAAAAACTGTTTTTT. Its translation: CARSFGETREKLFF. The rearrangement joins TRBV19 to TRBJ1-4; D is unclear. CDR1 and CDR2 from the germline V gene are LNHDA and SQIVND (reference sequence). V dropped 9 bases and J dropped 8 bases, with 19 bases sitting between them. CDR3 length: 14 amino acids.

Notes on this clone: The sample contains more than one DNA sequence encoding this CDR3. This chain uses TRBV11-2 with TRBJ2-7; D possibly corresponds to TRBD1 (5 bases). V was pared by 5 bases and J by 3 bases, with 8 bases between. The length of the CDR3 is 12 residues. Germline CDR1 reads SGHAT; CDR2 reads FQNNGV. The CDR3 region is CASSLQGYEQYF. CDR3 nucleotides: TGTGCCAGCAGCCTTCAGGGCTACGAGCAGTACTTC. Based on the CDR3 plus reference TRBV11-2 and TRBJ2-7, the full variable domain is EAGVAQSPRYKIIEKRQSVAFWCNPISGHATLYWYQQILGQGPKLLIQFQNNGVVDDSQLPKDRFSAERLKGVDSTLKIQPAKLEDSAVYLCASSLQGYEQYFGPGTRLTVT.

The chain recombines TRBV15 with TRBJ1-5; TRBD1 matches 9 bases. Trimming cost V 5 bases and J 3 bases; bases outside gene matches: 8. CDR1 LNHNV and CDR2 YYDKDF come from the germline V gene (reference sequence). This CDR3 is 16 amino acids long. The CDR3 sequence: CATSGTGTGSNQPQHF. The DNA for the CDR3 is TGTGCCACCAGCGGTACCGGGACAGGGTCCAATCAGCCCCAGCATTTT.

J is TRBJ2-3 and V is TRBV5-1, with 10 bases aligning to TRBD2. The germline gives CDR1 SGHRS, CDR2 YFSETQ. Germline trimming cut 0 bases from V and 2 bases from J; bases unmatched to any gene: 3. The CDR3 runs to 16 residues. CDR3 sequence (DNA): TGCGCCAGCAGCTTGGGTAGCGGGGGGTTCACAGATACGCAGTATTTT. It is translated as CASSLGSGGFTDTQYF.

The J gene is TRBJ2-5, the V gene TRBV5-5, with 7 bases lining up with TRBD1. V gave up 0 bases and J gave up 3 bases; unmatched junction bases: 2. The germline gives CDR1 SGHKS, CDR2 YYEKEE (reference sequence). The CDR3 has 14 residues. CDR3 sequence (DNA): TGTGCCAGCAGCTTGGCCGGGACAGAAGAGACCCAGTACTTC. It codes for CASSLAGTEETQYF.

The CDR3 coding sequence is TGTGCCAGCAGTTACTCGCCAGGGGGACCGATGAACACTGAAGCTTTCTTT. This codes for CASSYSPGGPMNTEAFF. The rearrangement joins TRBV6-2 or TRBV6-3 to TRBJ1-1, with TRBD1 matching over 7 bases. Germline assignment: CDR1 MNHEY and CDR2 SVGEGT. The trim removed 0 bases at V and 0 bases at J, leaving 7 bases unmatched. This CDR3 region has 17 residues.

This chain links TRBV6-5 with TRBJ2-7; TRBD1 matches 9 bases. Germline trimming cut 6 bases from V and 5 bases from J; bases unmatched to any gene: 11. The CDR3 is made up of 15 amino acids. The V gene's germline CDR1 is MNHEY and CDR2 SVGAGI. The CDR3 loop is CASRHPGQGVNEQYF. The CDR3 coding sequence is TGTGCCAGCAGACATCCGGGACAGGGAGTCAACGAGCAGTACTTC.

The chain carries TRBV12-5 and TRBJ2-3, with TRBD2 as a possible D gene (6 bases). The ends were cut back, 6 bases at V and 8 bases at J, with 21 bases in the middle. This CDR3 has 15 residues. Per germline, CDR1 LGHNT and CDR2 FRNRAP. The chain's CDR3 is CASGFDAAGRGTQYF. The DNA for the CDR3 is TGTGCTAGTGGCTTTGACGCGGCGGGACGGGGTACGCAGTATTTT.

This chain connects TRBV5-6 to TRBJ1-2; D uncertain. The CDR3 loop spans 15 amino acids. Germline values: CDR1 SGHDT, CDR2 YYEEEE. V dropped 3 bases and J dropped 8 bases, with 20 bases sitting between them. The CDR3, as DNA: TGTGCCAGCAGCTACCAAAGCCCCTCTCGCCCCGGCTACACCTTC. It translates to CASSYQSPSRPGYTF.

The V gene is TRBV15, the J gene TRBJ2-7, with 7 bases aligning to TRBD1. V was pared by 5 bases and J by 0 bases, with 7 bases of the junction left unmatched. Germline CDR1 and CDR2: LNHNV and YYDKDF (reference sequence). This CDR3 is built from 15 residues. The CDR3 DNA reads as TGTGCCACCAGCGAGGGGGCCCCCAGCTCCTACGAGCAGTACTTC. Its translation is CATSEGAPSSYEQYF. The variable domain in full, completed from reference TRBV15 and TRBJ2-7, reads DAMVIQNPRYQVTQFGKPVTLSCSQTLNHNVMYWYQQKSSQAPKLLFHYYDKDFNNEADTPDNFQSRRPNTSFCFLDIRSPGLGDTAMYLCATSEGAPSSYEQYFGPGTRLTVT.

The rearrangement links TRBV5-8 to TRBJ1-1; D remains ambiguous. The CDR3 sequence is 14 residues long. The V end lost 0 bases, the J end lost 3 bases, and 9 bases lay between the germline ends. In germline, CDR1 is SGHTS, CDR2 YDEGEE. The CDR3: CASSLGVRDTEAFF. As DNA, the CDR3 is TGTGCCAGCAGCTTGGGCGTCCGCGACACTGAAGCTTTCTTT.

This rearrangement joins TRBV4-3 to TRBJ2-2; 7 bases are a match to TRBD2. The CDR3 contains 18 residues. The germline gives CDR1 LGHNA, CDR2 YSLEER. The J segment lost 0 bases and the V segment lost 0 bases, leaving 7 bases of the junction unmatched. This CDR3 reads CASSQDVGLAANTGELFF. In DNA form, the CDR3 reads TGCGCCAGCAGCCAAGATGTAGGGCTAGCGGCGAACACCGGGGAGCTGTTTTTT.

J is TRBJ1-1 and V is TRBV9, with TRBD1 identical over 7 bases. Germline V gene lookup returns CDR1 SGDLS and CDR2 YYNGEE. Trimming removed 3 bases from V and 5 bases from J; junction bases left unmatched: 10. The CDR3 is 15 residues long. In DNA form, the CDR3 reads TGTGCCAGCAGCGCCATACAGGGGAGGTTGACTGAAGCTTTCTTT. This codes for CASSAIQGRLTEAFF. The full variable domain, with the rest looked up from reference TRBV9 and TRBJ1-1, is DSGVTQTPKHLITATGQRVTLRCSPRSGDLSVYWYQQSLDQGLQFLIQYYNGEERAKGNILERFSAQQFPDLHSELNLSSLELGDSALYFCASSAIQGRLTEAFFGQGTRLTVV.

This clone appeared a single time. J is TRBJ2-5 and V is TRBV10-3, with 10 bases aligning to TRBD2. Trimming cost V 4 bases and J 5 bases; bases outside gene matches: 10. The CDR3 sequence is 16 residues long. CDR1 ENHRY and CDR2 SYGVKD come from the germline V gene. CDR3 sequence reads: CAISGPTGTSVETQYF. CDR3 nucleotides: TGTGCCATCAGTGGACCGACCGGGACTAGCGTCGAGACCCAGTACTTC.

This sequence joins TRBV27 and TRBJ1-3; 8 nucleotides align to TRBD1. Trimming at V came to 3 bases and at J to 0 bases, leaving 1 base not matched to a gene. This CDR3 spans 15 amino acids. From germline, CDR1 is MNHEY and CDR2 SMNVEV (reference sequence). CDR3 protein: CASSFQGASGNTIYF. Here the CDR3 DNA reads TGTGCCAGCAGTTTTCAGGGGGCCTCTGGAAACACCATATATTTT.

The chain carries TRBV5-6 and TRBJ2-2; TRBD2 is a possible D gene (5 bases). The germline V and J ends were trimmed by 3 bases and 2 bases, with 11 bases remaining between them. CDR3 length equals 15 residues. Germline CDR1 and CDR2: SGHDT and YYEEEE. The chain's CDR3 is CASSYLRENTGELFF. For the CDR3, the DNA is TGTGCCAGCAGCTACCTCCGGGAAAACACCGGGGAGCTGTTTTTT.

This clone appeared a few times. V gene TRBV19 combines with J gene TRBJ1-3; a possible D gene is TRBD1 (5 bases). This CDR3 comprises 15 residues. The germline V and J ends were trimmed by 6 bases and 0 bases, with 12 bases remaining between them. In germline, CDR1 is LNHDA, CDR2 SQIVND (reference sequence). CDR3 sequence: CASRLAGTSGNTIYF. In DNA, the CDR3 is TGTGCCAGTAGACTAGCAGGGACCTCTGGAAACACCATATATTTT.

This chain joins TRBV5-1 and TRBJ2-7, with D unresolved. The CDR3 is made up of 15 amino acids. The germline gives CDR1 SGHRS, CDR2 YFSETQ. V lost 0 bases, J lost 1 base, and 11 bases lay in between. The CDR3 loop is CASSLGRRSSYEQYF. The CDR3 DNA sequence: TGCGCCAGCAGCTTGGGCAGGCGCTCTTCCTACGAGCAGTACTTC.

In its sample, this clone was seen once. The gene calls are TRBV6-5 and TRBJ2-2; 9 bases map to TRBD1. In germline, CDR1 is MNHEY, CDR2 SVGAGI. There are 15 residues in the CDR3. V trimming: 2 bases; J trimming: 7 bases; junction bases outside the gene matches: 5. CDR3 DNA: TGTGCCAGCAGTTACGTGGGACAGGGCTTCGGGGAGCTGTTTTTT. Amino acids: CASSYVGQGFGELFF.

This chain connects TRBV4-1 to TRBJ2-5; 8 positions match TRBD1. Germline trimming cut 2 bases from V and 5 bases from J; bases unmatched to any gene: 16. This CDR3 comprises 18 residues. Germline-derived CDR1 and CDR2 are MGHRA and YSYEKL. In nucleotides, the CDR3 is TGCGCCAGCAGCCAACCGGACAGGGAGGCTAGAGATAAGGAGACCCAGTACTTC. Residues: CASSQPDREARDKETQYF.

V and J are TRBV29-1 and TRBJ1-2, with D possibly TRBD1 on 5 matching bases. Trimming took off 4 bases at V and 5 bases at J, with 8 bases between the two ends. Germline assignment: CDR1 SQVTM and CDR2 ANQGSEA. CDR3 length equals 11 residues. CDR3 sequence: CSVGGGYGYTF. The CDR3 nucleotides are TGCAGCGTTGGTGGGGGGTATGGCTACACCTTC.

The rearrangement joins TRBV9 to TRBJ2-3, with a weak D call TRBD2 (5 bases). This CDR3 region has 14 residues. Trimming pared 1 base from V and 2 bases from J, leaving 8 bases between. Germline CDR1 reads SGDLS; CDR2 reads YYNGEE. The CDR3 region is CASSVLRVTDTQYF. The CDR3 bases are TGTGCCAGCAGCGTATTGCGGGTCACAGATACGCAGTATTTT.

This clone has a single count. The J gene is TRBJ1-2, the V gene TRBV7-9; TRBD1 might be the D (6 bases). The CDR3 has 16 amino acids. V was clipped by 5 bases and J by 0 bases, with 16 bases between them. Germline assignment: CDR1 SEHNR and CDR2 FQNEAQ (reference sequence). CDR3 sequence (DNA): TGTGCCAGCAGCCCCAGACAGGACCCAGCTAACTATGGCTACACCTTC. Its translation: CASSPRQDPANYGYTF.